The sequence of this TCR beta chain was determined in a study of control samples from healthy donors and cancer patients. Assay used: immunoSEQ multiplex PCR; TCRdb lists only in-frame clones, some missing. The sample includes about 70,000 clones, under 90% seen only once; the top ten take 25% to 35%. This clone occurred once. One end of the junction does not line up with germline, which may come from a read error. In the same sample, other DNA sequences code for this CDR3. Germline V gene data show CDR1 as SGHKS and CDR2 as YYEKEE (reference sequence). The CDR3 is 15 amino acids. The specimen sequenced was blood. This chain links TRBV5-5 with TRBJ1-2; possibly TRBD1 for D (6 bases). This clonotype originated in a man aged 45-60 years in good health. The CDR3 loop reads CASSLEGGPGLGYTF. In DNA form, the CDR3 reads TGCGCCAGCAGCTTGGAGGGGGGGCCCGGGCTGGGCTACACCTTC.